The present T cell receptor (beta chain) was sequenced within a study of cytomegalovirus exposure and HLA in healthy donors. PCR was performed using 60 Vbeta and 13 Jbeta primers. Libraries were prepared by immunoSEQ multiplex PCR; TCRdb keeps only in-frame clonotypes and omits some of them. The sample totals some 70,000 clones; its top ten clones hold roughly 2.6%. Healthy bone marrow donors made up the donors. V shed 0 bases and J shed 5 bases, with 12 bases lying between them. CDR1 and CDR2 from the germline V gene are SGHRS and YFSETQ. The CDR3 is 14 amino acids. Sample: PBMCs. The receptor comes from a middle-aged man in good health and CMV-seronegative. This chain uses TRBV5-1 with TRBJ2-7; D unresolved. CDR3 bases: TGCGCCAGCAGCTTGGTAGTAGTCCGGGACGAGCAGTACTTC. Translation gives CASSLVVVRDEQYF. The full variable domain, in which reference TRBV5-1 and TRBJ2-7 provide the parts outside the CDR3, is KAGVTQTPRYLIKTRGQQVTLSCSPISGHRSVSWYQQTPGQGLQFLFEYFSETQRNKGNFPGRFSGRQFSNSRSEMNVSTLELGDSALYLCASSLVVVRDEQYFGPGTRLTVT.